The sequence of this T cell receptor (beta chain) was determined in a study of cytomegalovirus exposure and HLA in healthy donors. Findings of the study overall: Presence/absence analyses supposed approximately even sequencing depth among donors. Rare TCR sequences dominated, though some public TCRs recurred in many donors.

With 60 Vbeta and 13 Jbeta primers, the PCR was carried out. Clones were read by immunoSEQ multiplex PCR, and TCRdb kept only the in-frame ones, dropping some. This sample's clone table lists 150,000 or so clones. Details on this clone: Its target is unknown.

Trimming left V 4 bases short and J 0 bases short, with 7 bases between. In germline, CDR1 is LNHDA, CDR2 SQIVND (reference sequence). The CDR3 is 14 amino acids. This receptor was identified in a woman between 45 and 60 years old in good health and CMV-seronegative. Sequenced material: PBMCs. The chain recombines TRBV19 with TRBJ1-3; D remains ambiguous. The CDR3 spells CASSTSRSGNTIYF. CDR3 sequence (DNA): TGTGCCAGTAGTACGAGTCGCTCTGGAAACACCATATATTTT.